Listed below are T cell receptor beta chains from one sample, sequenced in a study of Ad26.COV2.S vaccination and SARS-CoV-2 variants. Clones were sequenced by immunoSEQ multiplex PCR, and TCRdb holds only the in-frame ones, with some missing. This sample has about 460,000 clones, with around 89% found just once. Here the sequenced sample was peripheral blood, taken in a trial of Ad26.COV2.S vaccine versus placebo. The receptors derive from a person aged 18-60 years who received the Ad26.COV2.S COVID-19 vaccine or a placebo. Each CDR3 is given with its conserved first and last residue. A D gene is named only where the DNA matches it firmly. A clone size is listed for some rows: how often the clone was seen (once, few, many), or a class if it is expanded.

TRBV7-9	TRBJ1-1	NA	NA	CASSLDGAFTEAFF	TGTGCCAGCAGCTTGGACGGAGCTTTCACTGAAGCTTTCTTT
TRBV6-5	TRBJ1-6	NA	NA	CASMDGGFNSPLHF	TGTGCCAGCATGGATGGGGGCTTCAATTCACCCCTCCACTTT
TRBV7-9	TRBJ2-5	once	NA	CASSLSRREGETQYF	TGTGCCAGCAGCTTATCCCGGCGGGAAGGAGAGACCCAGTACTTC
TRBV3-1/TRBV3-2	TRBJ2-5	NA	NA	CASSQDWGGETQYF	TGTGCCAGCAGCCAAGACTGGGGCGGAGAGACCCAGTACTTC
TRBV18	TRBJ1-1	NA	NA	CASSPGTNTEAFF	TGTGCCAGCTCACCCGGGACCAACACTGAAGCTTTCTTT
TRBV3-1/TRBV3-2	TRBJ2-1	NA	TRBD1	CASSQDLRTGVYNEQFF	TGTGCCAGCAGCCAAGATCTTCGGACAGGGGTCTACAATGAGCAGTTCTTC
TRBV27	TRBJ2-3	NA	TRBD2	CASTLAGGSTDTQYF	TGTGCCAGCACCCTAGCGGGAGGCAGCACAGATACGCAGTATTTT
TRBV18	TRBJ2-7	NA	TRBD2	CASSPKEKGRDEQYF	TGTGCCAGCTCACCAAAGGAGAAAGGGAGGGACGAGCAGTACTTC
TRBV10-2	TRBJ2-1	NA	NA	CASSDRVGVREQFF	TGCGCCAGCAGTGATCGGGTGGGGGTGAGAGAGCAGTTCTTC
TRBV6-5	TRBJ1-1	once	NA	CASSYGGRGTEAFF	TGTGCCAGCAGTTACGGGGGCAGGGGCACTGAAGCTTTCTTT
TRBV7-5	TRBJ1-1	NA	NA	CARSLRTENTEAFF	TGTGCCAGAAGTCTCCGGACAGAGAACACTGAAGCTTTCTTT
TRBV5-8	TRBJ2-2	NA	NA	CASSFGGAHTGELFF	TGTGCCAGCAGCTTCGGTGGGGCGCACACCGGGGAGCTGTTTTTT
TRBV21-1	TRBJ2-5	once	NA	CASSTRRGRETQYF	TGTGCCAGCAGCACCCGCAGGGGAAGAGAGACCCAGTACTTC
TRBV19	TRBJ1-3	once	NA	CASRSGNTIYF	TGTGCCAGTCGGTCTGGAAACACCATATATTTT
TRBV11-2	TRBJ1-2	NA	NA	CASSLRTPNYGYTF	TGTGCCAGCAGCCTCCGTACACCTAACTATGGCTACACCTTC
TRBV9	TRBJ2-5	NA	NA	CASTTTLGGETQYF	TGTGCCAGCACCACAACACTAGGGGGGGAGACCCAGTACTTC
TRBV9	TRBJ1-2	few	NA	CASSVDPGFMGGYTF	TGTGCCAGCAGCGTAGACCCAGGGTTCATGGGTGGCTACACCTTC
TRBV6-2/TRBV6-3	TRBJ2-3	NA	TRBD1	CASSYARQGVFSDTQYF	TGTGCCAGCAGTTACGCCCGACAGGGAGTCTTTTCAGATACGCAGTATTTT
TRBV5-1	TRBJ2-7	NA	NA	CASSWLGVSYEQYF	TGCGCCAGCAGTTGGCTGGGCGTGAGCTACGAGCAGTACTTC
TRBV3-1/TRBV3-2	TRBJ1-1	NA	NA	CASSDPNTEAFF	TGTGCCAGCAGTGACCCGAACACTGAAGCTTTCTTT
TRBV9	TRBJ2-7	NA	TRBD1	CASSPRGTGVYEQYF	TGTGCCAGCAGCCCCCGGGGGACAGGGGTCTACGAGCAGTACTTC
TRBV6-5	TRBJ2-3	NA	TRBD2	CASPSGRGSTDTQYF	TGTGCCAGCCCAAGCGGGAGGGGAAGCACAGATACGCAGTATTTT
TRBV19	TRBJ1-2	NA	TRBD1	CASRVTGDGSGGYTF	TGTGCCAGTAGGGTAACAGGGGATGGGAGCGGCGGCTACACCTTC
TRBV18	TRBJ1-2	NA	NA	CASSNVDGYGYTF	TGTGCCAGCTCTAACGTAGATGGTTATGGCTACACCTTC
TRBV5-8	TRBJ1-4	NA	NA	CASSRQSSGKLFF	TGTGCCAGCAGCCGACAATCCTCCGGGAAACTGTTTTTT
TRBV14	TRBJ2-3	few	NA	CASSLNTDTQYF	TGTGCCAGCAGCCTCAACACAGATACGCAGTATTTT
TRBV11-2	TRBJ1-5	once	NA	CASSLVPRSYSNQPQHF	TGTGCCAGCAGCTTAGTTCCCAGGAGTTATAGCAATCAGCCCCAGCATTTT
TRBV19	TRBJ2-1	NA	TRBD2	CASSADGRALHEQFF	TGTGCCAGTAGTGCAGATGGGAGGGCACTCCATGAGCAGTTCTTC
TRBV5-1	TRBJ2-2	NA	NA	CASRVSGSGELFF	TGCGCCAGCAGGGTTTCAGGGTCCGGGGAGCTGTTTTTT
TRBV7-4	TRBJ2-7	NA	NA	CASSQPPTTAAEQYF	TGTGCCAGCAGCCAGCCTCCGACGACAGCTGCCGAGCAGTACTTC
TRBV27	TRBJ1-5	NA	TRBD1	CASSFTGQRNQPQHF	TGTGCCAGCAGTTTCACGGGACAGAGAAATCAGCCCCAGCATTTT
TRBV5-1	TRBJ1-2	NA	TRBD1	CASSPGTGDGYTF	TGCGCCAGCAGCCCGGGGACAGGGGATGGCTACACCTTC
TRBV7-9	TRBJ1-2	NA	NA	CASSRLEGRYGYTF	TGTGCCAGCAGCCGACTAGAAGGCCGCTATGGCTACACCTTC